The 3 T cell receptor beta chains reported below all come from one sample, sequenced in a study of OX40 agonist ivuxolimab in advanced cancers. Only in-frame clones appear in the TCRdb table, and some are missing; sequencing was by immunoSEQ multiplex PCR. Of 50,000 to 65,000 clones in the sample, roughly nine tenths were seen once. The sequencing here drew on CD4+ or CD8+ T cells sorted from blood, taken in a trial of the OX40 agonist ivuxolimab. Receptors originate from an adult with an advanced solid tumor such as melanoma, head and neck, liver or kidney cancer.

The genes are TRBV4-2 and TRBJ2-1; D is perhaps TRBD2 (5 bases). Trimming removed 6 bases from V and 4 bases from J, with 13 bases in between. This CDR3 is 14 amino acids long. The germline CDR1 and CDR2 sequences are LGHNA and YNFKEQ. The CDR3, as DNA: TGTGCCAGCAGTGACCCAGGACTTTACAATGAGCAGTTCTTC. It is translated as CASSDPGLYNEQFF.

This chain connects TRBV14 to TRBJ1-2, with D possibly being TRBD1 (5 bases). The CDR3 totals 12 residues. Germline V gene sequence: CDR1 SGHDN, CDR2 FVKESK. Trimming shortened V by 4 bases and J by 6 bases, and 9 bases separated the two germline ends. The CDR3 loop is CASSPGIHGYTF. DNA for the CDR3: TGTGCCAGCAGCCCAGGGATCCATGGCTACACCTTC.

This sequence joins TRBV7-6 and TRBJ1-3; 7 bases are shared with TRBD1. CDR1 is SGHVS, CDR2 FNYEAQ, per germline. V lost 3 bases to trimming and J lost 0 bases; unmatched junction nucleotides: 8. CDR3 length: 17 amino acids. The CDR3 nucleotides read TGTGCCAGCAGCTTCCAAATGGGGACAGACTCTGGAAACACCATATATTTT. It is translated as CASSFQMGTDSGNTIYF. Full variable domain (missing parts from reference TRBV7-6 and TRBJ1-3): GAGVSQSPRYKVTKRGQDVALRCDPISGHVSLYWYRQALGQGPEFLTYFNYEAQQDKSGLPNDRFSAERPEGSISTLTIQRTEQRDSAMYRCASSFQMGTDSGNTIYFGEGSWLTVV.